Listed below are T cell receptor beta chains from one sample, sequenced in a study of siplizumab effects on memory and regulatory T cells. Their recognized antigens are unknown. Assay used: immunoSEQ multiplex PCR; TCRdb lists only in-frame clones, some missing. The sample lists 15,000 to 20,000 clones; around 43% were seen once. Sequencing input: CFSE-low (dividing) CD4+ T cells sorted from an allogeneic mixed lymphocyte reaction. Receptors were obtained from a human donor in good health; the cells came from an allogeneic mixed lymphocyte reaction. Some clones in this sample may be carry-over from other donors' samples. The CDR3 runs from the conserved cysteine through the conserved F or W. D genes are given only for firm matches. Clone size is shown for a subset of rows, as once, few, many or a class of expanded clone.

d_gene,abundance,len,j_gene,v_gene,CDR3nt,CDR3aa
TRBD2,-,18,TRBJ2-1,TRBV19,TGTGCCAGTAGGAATAGCGGGAGAGGCCTCAGCTCCTACAATGAGCAGTTCTTC,CASRNSGRGLSSYNEQFF
TRBD2,-,17,TRBJ2-5,TRBV7-2,TGTGCCAGCAGCTTTCGGACTAGCGGGGGGACTACAGGGACCCAGTACTTC,CASSFRTSGGTTGTQYF
-,-,13,TRBJ1-2,TRBV11-2,TGTGCCAGCAGCTCCCAGGGGATTCGCGGCTACACCTTC,CASSSQGIRGYTF
TRBD2,-,13,TRBJ2-2,TRBV4-2,TGTGCCAGCAGCCTTCGGGGGGTCGGGGAGCTGTTTTTT,CASSLRGVGELFF
-,-,12,TRBJ1-4,TRBV2,TGTGCCAGCAGTGGGCGAAAGGAAAAACTGTTTTTT,CASSGRKEKLFF
TRBD1,-,15,TRBJ1-5,TRBV5-1,TGCGCCAGCAGCTTGTTAGGCGCAGGGGGCCAGCCCCAGCATTTT,CASSLLGAGGQPQHF
-,medium-sized,12,TRBJ1-6,TRBV6-6,TGTGCCAGCAGTCGGCCAGTCTCACCCCTCCACTTT,CASSRPVSPLHF
TRBD1,many,14,TRBJ1-3,TRBV7-2,TGTGCCAGCAGTCCACAGGGGCACGGAAACACCATATATTTT,CASSPQGHGNTIYF
TRBD1,-,17,TRBJ2-5,TRBV19,TGTGCCAGTACAACTCGCGGAACGGGACAGGGGAAAGAGACCCAGTACTTC,CASTTRGTGQGKETQYF
-,-,15,TRBJ1-1,TRBV6-6,TGTGCCAGCAGTTTGTCGGGGGGGATGAACACTGAAGCTTTCTTT,CASSLSGGMNTEAFF
-,many,15,TRBJ2-7,TRBV6-5,TGTGCCAGCAGTTATTGGGGGAGTGTCAACAACGAGCAGTACTTC,CASSYWGSVNNEQYF
-,-,11,TRBJ2-1,TRBV6-1,TGTGCCAGCAGTGAATGGGTTGAGCAGTTCTTC,CASSEWVEQFF
-,few,14,TRBJ1-1,TRBV11-1,TGTGCCAGCAGCACCAGGGCTCCGAACACTGAAGCTTTCTTT,CASSTRAPNTEAFF
-,-,19,TRBJ2-6,TRBV6-1,TGTGCCAGCAGTGCCCTTTGGGGGGGCGTAAGTTCCGGGGCCAACGTCCTGACTTTC,CASSALWGGVSSGANVLTF
-,-,13,TRBJ2-7,TRBV6-5,TGTGCCAGCAGCCGCGGGACCTTCTACGAGCAGTACTTC,CASSRGTFYEQYF
TRBD2,-,15,TRBJ2-2,TRBV6-6,TGTGCCAGCAGACCCCCTAGCGGGGGGGCCGGGGAGCTGTTTTTT,CASRPPSGGAGELFF
-,medium-sized,16,TRBJ2-7,TRBV5-1,TGCGCCAGCAGCTTGGCCCTGGGACAGCGGGTGGACGAGCAGTACTTC,CASSLALGQRVDEQYF
TRBD1,-,14,TRBJ1-2,TRBV10-2,TGCGCCAGCAGTGGGACAGGGGGCGCCTATGGCTACACCTTC,CASSGTGGAYGYTF
-,-,15,TRBJ2-1,TRBV7-2,TGTGCCAGCAGCTTAGTTCGGGTTGGCTTCCATGAGCAGTTCTTC,CASSLVRVGFHEQFF
-,few,13,TRBJ1-1,TRBV29-1,TGCAGCGTCCTGAGACTGGGGAACACTGAAGCTTTCTTT,CSVLRLGNTEAFF
TRBD2,-,16,TRBJ2-1,TRBV7-3,TGTGCCAGCAGCTTATGGGGCCTAGCGGGAGTTGATGAGCAGTTCTTC,CASSLWGLAGVDEQFF
-,medium-sized,14,TRBJ1-6,TRBV4-2,TGTGCCAGCAGCCAAGAAACAGGGACTTCACCCCTCCACTTT,CASSQETGTSPLHF
-,-,15,TRBJ1-1,TRBV2,TGTGCCAGCAGTGGGGCACGCGTAAAGGGCACTGAAGCTTTCTTT,CASSGARVKGTEAFF
TRBD2,-,16,TRBJ2-5,TRBV7-9,TGTGCCAGCAGCTTAGCGGGAGGGAATCGTAGAGAGACCCAGTACTTC,CASSLAGGNRRETQYF
-,-,15,TRBJ1-5,TRBV2,TGTGCCAGCAGCCTCGGGGGGCTTAGCAATCAGCCCCAGCATTTT,CASSLGGLSNQPQHF
-,-,14,TRBJ2-5,TRBV6-5,TGTGCCAGCAGTTACGGGGCAGGGGGGAAGACCCAGTACTTC,CASSYGAGGKTQYF
TRBD1,-,16,TRBJ2-5,TRBV5-1,TGCGCCAGCAGCCTACTCGGACAGGGGGCTGGGGAGACCCAGTACTTC,CASSLLGQGAGETQYF
-,-,15,TRBJ1-1,TRBV7-9,TGTGCCAGCAGCTCGCCGACAGGCCCGAGGACTGAAGCTTTCTTT,CASSSPTGPRTEAFF
TRBD2,-,18,TRBJ2-3,TRBV10-1,TGCGCCAGCAGTGAGTCGAGGGCTAGCGGGAGTATCACAGATACGCAGTATTTT,CASSESRASGSITDTQYF
TRBD1,few,13,TRBJ2-7,TRBV2,TGTGCCAGCAGTGCGGGACAGGGGTTCGAGCAGTACTTC,CASSAGQGFEQYF
-,medium-sized,13,TRBJ2-7,TRBV2,TGTGCCAGCGCGTGGGCAGTTTCTTACGAGCAGTACTTC,CASAWAVSYEQYF
TRBD2,-,17,TRBJ2-7,TRBV5-1,TGCGCCAGCAGCTTGCTGGGAGGCGGGGGAAGCTCCTACGAGCAGTACTTC,CASSLLGGGGSSYEQYF
-,few,16,TRBJ1-3,TRBV7-2,TGTGCCAGCAGCCTAGTAAGCCGACAGTCTGGAAACACCATATATTTT,CASSLVSRQSGNTIYF
-,many,13,TRBJ1-2,TRBV25-1,TGTGCCAGCAGTGAATTTCGGTTCGAGGGCTACACCTTC,CASSEFRFEGYTF
-,few,15,TRBJ2-1,TRBV7-6,TGTGCCAGCAGCTTACCCGGGGGGCCCCTTGATGAGCAGTTCTTC,CASSLPGGPLDEQFF
TRBD2,-,16,TRBJ2-7,TRBV5-8,TGTGCCAGCAGCTTGGACCCCGCGGGGGGGCCCTACGAGCAGTACTTC,CASSLDPAGGPYEQYF
-,-,11,TRBJ2-1,TRBV6-1,TGTGCCAGCAGTTACCTTAATAAGCAGTTCTTC,CASSYLNKQFF
TRBD1,-,17,TRBJ1-3,TRBV4-1,TGCGCCAGCAGCCAAGTTGGACAGGAGAGATCTGGAAACACCATATATTTT,CASSQVGQERSGNTIYF
-,few,13,TRBJ1-5,TRBV30,TGTGCCTGGAGTGAGAATAGCAATCAGCCCCAGCATTTT,CAWSENSNQPQHF
-,-,13,TRBJ2-2,TRBV7-2,TGTGCCAGCCGAGATAGTTTGCTAGGGGAGCTGTTTTTT,CASRDSLLGELFF
-,few,11,TRBJ2-3,TRBV29-1,TGCAGCGTTGGGGTCCTGGATACGCAGTATTTT,CSVGVLDTQYF
TRBD1,-,15,TRBJ2-1,TRBV7-2,TGTGCCAGCAGTAGAGACAGGGGATATTGGAATGAGCAGTTCTTC,CASSRDRGYWNEQFF
-,-,15,TRBJ2-3,TRBV5-1,TGCGCCAGCAGCCCAGGGGACTTGGGAACAGATACGCAGTATTTT,CASSPGDLGTDTQYF
-,-,12,TRBJ1-6,TRBV19,TGTGCCAGTAGTACATTTAATTCACCCCTCCACTTT,CASSTFNSPLHF
-,many,16,TRBJ2-1,TRBV19,TGTGCCAGTAGTATACTACGGGTGGGGATTGACAATGAGCAGTTCTTC,CASSILRVGIDNEQFF
TRBD1,-,15,TRBJ2-1,TRBV5-1,TGCGCCAGCAGGCCGGGACAGGGTTGGTACAATGAGCAGTTCTTC,CASRPGQGWYNEQFF
TRBD2,-,15,TRBJ2-2,TRBV6-6,TGTGCCAGCAGTTTTCGACTAGCGGCGGCCGGGGAGCTGTTTTTT,CASSFRLAAAGELFF
-,few,14,TRBJ1-2,TRBV5-6,TGTGCCAGCAGCTTGGCCGGGACTAACTATGGCTACACCTTC,CASSLAGTNYGYTF
-,few,14,TRBJ1-6,TRBV18,TGTGCCAGCTCAGAGTTGAGGGGGGGTTCACCCCTCCACTTT,CASSELRGGSPLHF
TRBD2,few,15,TRBJ2-7,TRBV6-5,TGTGCCACCAGCAGGGTACTAGCGAGTACCTACGAGCAGTACTTC,CATSRVLASTYEQYF
-,medium-sized,11,TRBJ1-2,TRBV19,TGTGCCAGTAGTATAGGAACTGGCTACACCTTC,CASSIGTGYTF
-,-,16,TRBJ2-2,TRBV7-2,TGTGCCAGCAGCTCCCGATATGGGTTTAACACCGGGGAGCTGTTTTTT,CASSSRYGFNTGELFF
-,many,16,TRBJ2-5,TRBV7-2,TGTGCCAGCAGCTTAGGCGGCCTAGCGAGAGTGGAGACCCAGTACTTC,CASSLGGLARVETQYF
-,-,16,TRBJ1-3,TRBV27,TGTGCCAGCCGTGAGACAGCCACTTACTCTGGAAACACCATATATTTT,CASRETATYSGNTIYF
TRBD1,-,14,TRBJ2-5,TRBV19,TGTGCCAGTGGAGACAGGGGAATCCAAGAGACCCAGTACTTC,CASGDRGIQETQYF
TRBD1,-,12,TRBJ1-2,TRBV29-1,TGCAGCGTTCTTTCGACAGGGGACGGCTACACCTTC,CSVLSTGDGYTF
TRBD2,medium-sized,14,TRBJ2-1,TRBV10-3,TGTGCCATCAGTGGATCACTAGCGGGAAGATCGCAGTTCTTC,CAISGSLAGRSQFF